This TCR beta chain was identified during a study of human T cells and chemical hapten exposure. Study-level background: TCR yields per sample varied, mainly owing to small pooled library volume differences.

The CDR3 covers 14 residues. The germline V and J ends were trimmed by 3 bases and 1 base, with 11 bases remaining between them. The germline CDR1 and CDR2 sequences are SQVTM and ANQGSEA. In this sample, this clonotype turned up a few times. The antigen is unknown. Findings of the study overall: After DPC sensitization, TCRs above 1 in 1000 frequency showed no change.

Time point noted: healthy volunteer bleed at 2 weeks. Total RNA was isolated from unfractionated whole blood. For the library, individual cDNA molecules each received unique molecular identifiers. Source study methods: A per-sample median of around 91,000 TCRs was observed, with counts ranging from roughly 20,000 to 700,000. Via MiXCR, TCRdb re-called the RACE reads, giving one row per CDR3 protein. The V and J calls follow TCRdb's processing rather than the paper's. Of about 93,000 distinct CDR3 sequences in the sample, approximately 8.2% were seen once. The receptor was derived from a female donor in good health. Some clones in this sample may be carry-over from other donors' samples. The sequenced sample consisted of whole blood. This rearrangement joins TRBV29-1 to TRBJ2-3; no reliable D call. This CDR3 is CSVDETLGTDTQYF. Written as DNA, the CDR3 is TGCAGCGTTGACGAGACCCTTGGCACAGATACGCAGTATTTT.